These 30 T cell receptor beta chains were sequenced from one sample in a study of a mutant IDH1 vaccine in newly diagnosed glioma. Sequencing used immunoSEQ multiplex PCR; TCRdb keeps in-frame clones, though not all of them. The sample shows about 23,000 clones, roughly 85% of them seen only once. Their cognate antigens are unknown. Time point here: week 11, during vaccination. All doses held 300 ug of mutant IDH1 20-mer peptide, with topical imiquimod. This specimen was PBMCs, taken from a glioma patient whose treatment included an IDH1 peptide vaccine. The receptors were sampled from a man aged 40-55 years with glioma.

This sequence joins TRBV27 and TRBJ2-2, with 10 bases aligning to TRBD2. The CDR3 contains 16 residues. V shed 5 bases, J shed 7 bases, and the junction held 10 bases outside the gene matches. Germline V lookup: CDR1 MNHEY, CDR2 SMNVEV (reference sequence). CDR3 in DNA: TGTGCCAGCAGTCCCTTAGCTAGCGGGAGTGGCGGGGAGCTGTTTTTT. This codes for CASSPLASGSGGELFF.

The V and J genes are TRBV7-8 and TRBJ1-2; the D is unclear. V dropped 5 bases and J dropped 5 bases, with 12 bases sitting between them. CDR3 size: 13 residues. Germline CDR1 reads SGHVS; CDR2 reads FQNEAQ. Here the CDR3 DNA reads TGTGCCAGCAGCCCCTCCGGGCGGTATGGCTACACCTTC. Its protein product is CASSPSGRYGYTF. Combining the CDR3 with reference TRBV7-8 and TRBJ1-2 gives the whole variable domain GAGVSQSPRYKVAKRGQDVALRCDPISGHVSLFWYQQALGQGPEFLTYFQNEAQLDKSGLPSDRFFAERPEGSVSTLKIQRTQQEDSAVYLCASSPSGRYGYTFGSGTRLTVV.

The chain's CDR3 is CASSLAPANRDTEAFF. The CDR3 nucleotides read TGTGCCAGCAGCTTAGCCCCGGCCAATCGGGACACTGAAGCTTTCTTT. The V and J genes are TRBV7-9 and TRBJ1-1; D remains ambiguous. Trimming removed 0 bases at V and 3 bases at J, with 14 bases between. The CDR3 length is 16 residues. Germline CDR1 and CDR2: SEHNR and FQNEAQ (reference sequence).

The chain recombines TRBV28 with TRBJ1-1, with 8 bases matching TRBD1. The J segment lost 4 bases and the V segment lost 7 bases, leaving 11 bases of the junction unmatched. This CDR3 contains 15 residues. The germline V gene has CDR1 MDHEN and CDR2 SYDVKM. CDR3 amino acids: CASNIPGGGGTEAFF. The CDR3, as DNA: TGTGCCAGCAATATCCCAGGGGGCGGGGGCACTGAAGCTTTCTTT.

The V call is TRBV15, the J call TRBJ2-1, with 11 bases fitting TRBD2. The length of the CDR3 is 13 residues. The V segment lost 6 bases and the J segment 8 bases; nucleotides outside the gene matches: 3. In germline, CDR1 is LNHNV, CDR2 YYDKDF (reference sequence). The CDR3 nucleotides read TGTGCCACCAGACTAGCGGGAGAACATGAGCAGTTCTTC. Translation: CATRLAGEHEQFF.

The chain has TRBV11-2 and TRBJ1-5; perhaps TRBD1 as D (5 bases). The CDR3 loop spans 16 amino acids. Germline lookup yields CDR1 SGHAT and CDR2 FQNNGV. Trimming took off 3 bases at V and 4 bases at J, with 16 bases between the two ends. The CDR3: CASSLGGPAGNQPQHF. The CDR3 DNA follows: TGTGCCAGCAGCTTGGGGGGTCCGGCGGGGAATCAGCCCCAGCATTTT.

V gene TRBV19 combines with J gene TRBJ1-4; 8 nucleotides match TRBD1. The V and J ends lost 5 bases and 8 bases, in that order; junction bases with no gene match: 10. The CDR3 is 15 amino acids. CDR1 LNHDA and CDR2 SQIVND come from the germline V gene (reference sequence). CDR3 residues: CASSPRTGTREKLFF. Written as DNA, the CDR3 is TGTGCCAGTAGTCCCCGGACAGGGACGCGCGAAAAACTGTTTTTT.

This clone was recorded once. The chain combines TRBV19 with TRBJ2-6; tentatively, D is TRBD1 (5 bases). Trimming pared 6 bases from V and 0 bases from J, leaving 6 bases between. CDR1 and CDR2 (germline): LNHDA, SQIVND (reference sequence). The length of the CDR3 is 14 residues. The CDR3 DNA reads TGTGCCAGTAGCGACAGCTCTGGGGCCAACGTCCTGACTTTC. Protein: CASSDSSGANVLTF.

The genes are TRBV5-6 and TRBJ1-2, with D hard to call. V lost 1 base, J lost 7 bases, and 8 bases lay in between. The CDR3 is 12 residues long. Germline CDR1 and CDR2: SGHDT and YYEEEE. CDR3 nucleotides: TGTGCCAGCAGCTTGTCGGGCAGTGGCTACACCTTC. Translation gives CASSLSGSGYTF.

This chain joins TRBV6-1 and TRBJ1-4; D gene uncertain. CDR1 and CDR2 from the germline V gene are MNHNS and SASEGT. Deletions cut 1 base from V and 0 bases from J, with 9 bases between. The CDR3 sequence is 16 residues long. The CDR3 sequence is CASSEVRVSTNEKLFF. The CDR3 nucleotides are TGTGCCAGCAGTGAAGTTCGGGTCTCAACTAATGAAAAACTGTTTTTT.

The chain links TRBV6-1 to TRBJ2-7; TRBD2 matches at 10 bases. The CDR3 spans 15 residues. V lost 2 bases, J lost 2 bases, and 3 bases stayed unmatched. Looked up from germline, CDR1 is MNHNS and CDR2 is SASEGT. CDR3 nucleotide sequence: TGTGCCAGCAGTGAACCGGGACTAGCGACCTACGAGCAGTACTTC. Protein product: CASSEPGLATYEQYF.

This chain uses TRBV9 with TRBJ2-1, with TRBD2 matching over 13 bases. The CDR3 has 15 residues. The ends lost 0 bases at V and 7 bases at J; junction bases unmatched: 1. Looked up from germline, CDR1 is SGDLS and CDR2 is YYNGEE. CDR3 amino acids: CASSVGLAGGNEQFF. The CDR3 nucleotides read TGTGCCAGCAGCGTAGGACTAGCGGGAGGAAATGAGCAGTTCTTC.

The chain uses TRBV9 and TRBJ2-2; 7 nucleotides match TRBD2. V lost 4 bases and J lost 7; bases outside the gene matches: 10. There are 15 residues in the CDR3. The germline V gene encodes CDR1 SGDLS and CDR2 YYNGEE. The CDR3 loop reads CASSPGASGGGELFF. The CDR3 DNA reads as TGTGCCAGCAGCCCCGGAGCGTCGGGAGGCGGGGAGCTGTTTTTT.

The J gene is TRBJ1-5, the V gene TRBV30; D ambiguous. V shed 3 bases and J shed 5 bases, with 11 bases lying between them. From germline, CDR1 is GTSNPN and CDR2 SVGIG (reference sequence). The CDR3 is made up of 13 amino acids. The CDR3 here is CAWSPGGDQPQHF. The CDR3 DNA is TGTGCCTGGAGCCCGGGCGGGGATCAGCCCCAGCATTTT.

The CDR3 DNA follows: TGCGCCAGCAGCTCCCGGACTACCAATGAGCAGTTCTTC. This gives the protein CASSSRTTNEQFF. J is TRBJ2-1 and V is TRBV4-1; D may be TRBD2 (6 bases). The V end was cut by 5 bases, the J end by 6 bases, with 11 bases between. The germline gives CDR1 MGHRA, CDR2 YSYEKL. CDR3 length: 13 residues.

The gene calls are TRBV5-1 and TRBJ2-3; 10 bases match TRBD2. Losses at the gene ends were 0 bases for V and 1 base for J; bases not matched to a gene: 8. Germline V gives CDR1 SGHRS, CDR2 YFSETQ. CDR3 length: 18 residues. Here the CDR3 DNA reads TGCGCCAGCAGCTTGGGTCCTAGCGGGAGTGGGGGCACAGATACGCAGTATTTT. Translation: CASSLGPSGSGGTDTQYF.

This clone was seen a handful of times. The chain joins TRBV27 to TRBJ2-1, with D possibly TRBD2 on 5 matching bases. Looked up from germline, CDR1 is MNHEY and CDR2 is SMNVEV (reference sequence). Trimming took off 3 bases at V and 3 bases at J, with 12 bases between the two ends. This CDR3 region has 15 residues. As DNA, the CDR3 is TGTGCCAGCAGTTTTAGGGCGGGTAACTACAATGAGCAGTTCTTC. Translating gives CASSFRAGNYNEQFF.

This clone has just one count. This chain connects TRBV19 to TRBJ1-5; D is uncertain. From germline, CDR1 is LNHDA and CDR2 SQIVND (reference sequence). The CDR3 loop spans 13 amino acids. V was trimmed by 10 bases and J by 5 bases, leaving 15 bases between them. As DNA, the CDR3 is TGTGCCACCACCCAAAGCCTGGATCAGCCCCAGCATTTT. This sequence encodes CATTQSLDQPQHF.

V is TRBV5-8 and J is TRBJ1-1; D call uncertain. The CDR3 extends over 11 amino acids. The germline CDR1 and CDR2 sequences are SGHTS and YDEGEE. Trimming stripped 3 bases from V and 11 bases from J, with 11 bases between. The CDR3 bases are TGTGCCAGCAGCTCCCGCGCGAAGGCTTTCTTT. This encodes CASSSRAKAFF.

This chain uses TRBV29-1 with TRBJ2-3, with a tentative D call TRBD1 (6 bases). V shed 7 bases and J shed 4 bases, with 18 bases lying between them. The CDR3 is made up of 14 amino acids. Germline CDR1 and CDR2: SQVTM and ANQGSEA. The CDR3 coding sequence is TGCAGCGCCTTGACAGGAGTGGGGCCAGATACGCAGTATTTT. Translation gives CSALTGVGPDTQYF.

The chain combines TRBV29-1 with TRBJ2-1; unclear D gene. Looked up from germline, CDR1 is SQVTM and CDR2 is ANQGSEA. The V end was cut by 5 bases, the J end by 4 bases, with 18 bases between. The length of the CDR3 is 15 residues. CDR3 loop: CSVYLVKDGYNEQFF. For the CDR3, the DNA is TGCAGCGTTTATTTAGTTAAGGACGGGTACAATGAGCAGTTCTTC.

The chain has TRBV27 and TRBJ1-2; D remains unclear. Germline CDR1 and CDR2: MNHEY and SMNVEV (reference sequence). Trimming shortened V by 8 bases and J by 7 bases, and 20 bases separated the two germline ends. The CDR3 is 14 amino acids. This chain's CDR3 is CASRESVEGFGYTF. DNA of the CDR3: TGTGCCAGCCGTGAGTCGGTGGAGGGCTTTGGCTACACCTTC.

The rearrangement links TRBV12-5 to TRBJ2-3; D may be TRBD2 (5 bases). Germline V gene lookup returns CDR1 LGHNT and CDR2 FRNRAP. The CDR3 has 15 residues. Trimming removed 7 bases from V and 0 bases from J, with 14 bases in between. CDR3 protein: CASERSGFSTDTQYF. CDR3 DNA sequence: TGTGCTAGTGAGAGAAGCGGATTTAGCACAGATACGCAGTATTTT.

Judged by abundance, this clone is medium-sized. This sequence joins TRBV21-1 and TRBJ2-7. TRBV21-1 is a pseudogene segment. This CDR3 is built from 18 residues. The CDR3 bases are TGTGCCAGCAGCAATTTCAACCAGGCCTCGGGACCTCAGTACGAGCAGTACGTC. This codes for CASSNFNQASGPQYEQYV.

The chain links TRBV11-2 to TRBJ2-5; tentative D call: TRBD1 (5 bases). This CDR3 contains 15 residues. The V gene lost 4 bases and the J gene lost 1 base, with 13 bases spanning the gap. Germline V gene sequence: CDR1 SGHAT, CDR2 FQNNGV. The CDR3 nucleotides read TGTGCCAGCAGCTCGGGCCGTAGGGGCCAAGAGACCCAGTACTTC. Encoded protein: CASSSGRRGQETQYF.

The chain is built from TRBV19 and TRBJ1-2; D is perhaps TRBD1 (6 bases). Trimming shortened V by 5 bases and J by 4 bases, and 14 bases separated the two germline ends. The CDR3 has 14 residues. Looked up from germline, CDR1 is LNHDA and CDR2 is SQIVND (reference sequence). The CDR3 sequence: CASSRPGGGYGYTF. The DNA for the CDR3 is TGTGCCAGTAGTCGCCCGGGGGGCGGCTATGGCTACACCTTC.

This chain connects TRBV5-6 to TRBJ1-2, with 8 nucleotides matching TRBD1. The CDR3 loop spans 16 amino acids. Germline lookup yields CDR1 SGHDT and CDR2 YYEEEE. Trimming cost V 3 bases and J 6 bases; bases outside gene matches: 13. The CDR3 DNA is TGTGCCAGCAGCTACCCCACAAATGCAGGGGGCGATGGCTACACCTTC. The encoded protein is CASSYPTNAGGDGYTF.

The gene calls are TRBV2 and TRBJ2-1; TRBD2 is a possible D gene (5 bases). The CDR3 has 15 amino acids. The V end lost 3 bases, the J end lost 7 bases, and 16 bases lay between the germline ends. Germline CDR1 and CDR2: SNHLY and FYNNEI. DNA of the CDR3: TGTGCCAGCAGTGACCTACTAGTTACCGGGAATGAGCAGTTCTTC. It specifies CASSDLLVTGNEQFF.

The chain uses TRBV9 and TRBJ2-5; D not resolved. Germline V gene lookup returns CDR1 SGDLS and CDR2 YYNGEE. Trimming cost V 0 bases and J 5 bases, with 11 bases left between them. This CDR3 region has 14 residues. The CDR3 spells CASSVGAESETQYF. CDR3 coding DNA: TGTGCCAGCAGCGTAGGGGCCGAGAGTGAGACCCAGTACTTC. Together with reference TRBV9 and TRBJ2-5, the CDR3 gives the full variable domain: DSGVTQTPKHLITATGQRVTLRCSPRSGDLSVYWYQQSLDQGLQFLIQYYNGEERAKGNILERFSAQQFPDLHSELNLSSLELGDSALYFCASSVGAESETQYFGPGTRLLVL.

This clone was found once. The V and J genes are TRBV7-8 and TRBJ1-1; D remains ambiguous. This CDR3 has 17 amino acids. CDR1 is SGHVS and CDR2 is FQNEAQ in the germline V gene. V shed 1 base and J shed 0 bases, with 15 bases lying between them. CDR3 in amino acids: CASSLDQAAKMNTEAFF. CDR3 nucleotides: TGTGCCAGCAGCTTAGATCAGGCGGCCAAAATGAACACTGAAGCTTTCTTT.